The T cell receptor (beta chain) under discussion was sequenced for a study of patients and donors after allogeneic stem cell transplantation. Each CDR3 protein gets one entry after TCRdb re-called the RT-PCR reads with MiXCR. The repertoire has about 110,000 distinct CDR3 sequences, roughly 35% of them found once; the top ten carry approximately 30%. CDR1 and CDR2 from the germline V gene are MDHEN and SYDVKM. CDR3 size: 17 residues. V gave up 2 bases and J gave up 1 base, with 12 bases separating them. This clonotype was seen only a few times. The sample comprised blood, either unsorted or a sorted T cell fraction (not recorded which). This TCR derives from a human donor who was either an allogeneic HSCT recipient or a stem cell or donor lymphocyte infusion donor (not recorded which). It is not recorded whose cells these are; they may come from a transplant donor. The chain employs TRBV28 and TRBJ1-6; no definite D call. DNA for the CDR3: TGTGCCAGCAGTTTACGCAGGCCTCGGTCCTATAATTCACCCCTCCACTTT. It encodes CASSLRRPRSYNSPLHF.